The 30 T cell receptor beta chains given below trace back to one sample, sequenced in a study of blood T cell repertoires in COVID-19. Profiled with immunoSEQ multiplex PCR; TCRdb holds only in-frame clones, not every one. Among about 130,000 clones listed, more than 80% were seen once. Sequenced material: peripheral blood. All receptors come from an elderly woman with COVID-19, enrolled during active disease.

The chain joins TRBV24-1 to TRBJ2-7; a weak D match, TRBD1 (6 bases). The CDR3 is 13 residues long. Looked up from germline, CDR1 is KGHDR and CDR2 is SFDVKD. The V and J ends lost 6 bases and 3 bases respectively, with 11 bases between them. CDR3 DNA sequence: TGTGCCACCAGTAAGACAGGCTTCTACGAGCAGTACTTC. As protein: CATSKTGFYEQYF.

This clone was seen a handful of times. The CDR3 spells CASSPSQGLNQPQHF. The DNA for the CDR3 is TGTGCCAGCTCACCATCCCAGGGATTGAATCAGCCCCAGCATTTT. The chain recombines TRBV18 with TRBJ1-5, with TRBD1 as a possible D gene (5 bases). CDR1 and CDR2 from the germline V gene are KGHSH and LQKENI. The germline V and J ends were trimmed by 2 bases and 4 bases, with 12 bases remaining between them. The CDR3 consists of 15 residues.

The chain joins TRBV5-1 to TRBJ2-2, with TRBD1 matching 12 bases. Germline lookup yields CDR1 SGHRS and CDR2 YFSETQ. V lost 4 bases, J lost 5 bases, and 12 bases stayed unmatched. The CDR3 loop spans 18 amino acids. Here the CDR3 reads CASSPFRDRGRGTGELFF. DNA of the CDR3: TGCGCCAGCAGCCCCTTCCGGGACAGGGGGCGAGGGACCGGGGAGCTGTTTTTT.

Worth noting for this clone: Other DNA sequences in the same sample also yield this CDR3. For the CDR3, the DNA is TGTGCCAGTAGTGGCGGGGACCTCAGCAATCAGCCCCAGCATTTT. This sequence encodes CASSGGDLSNQPQHF. This chain links TRBV19 with TRBJ1-5; D is perhaps TRBD1 (5 bases). This CDR3 is built from 15 residues. V gave up 5 bases and J gave up 1 base, with 12 bases separating them. Germline V gene data show CDR1 as LNHDA and CDR2 as SQIVND (reference sequence).

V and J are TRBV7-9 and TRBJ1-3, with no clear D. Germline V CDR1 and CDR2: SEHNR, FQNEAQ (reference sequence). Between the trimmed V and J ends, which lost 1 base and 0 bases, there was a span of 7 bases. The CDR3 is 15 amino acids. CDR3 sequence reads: CASSLDRDSGNTIYF. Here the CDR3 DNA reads TGTGCCAGCAGCTTAGACCGAGACTCTGGAAACACCATATATTTT.

Here the CDR3 reads CASSDRDGNQPQHF. The CDR3 DNA is TGTGCCAGCAGTGATAGAGATGGCAATCAGCCCCAGCATTTT. The J gene is TRBJ1-5, the V gene TRBV27; D unclear. Trimming cost V 5 bases and J 2 bases, with 10 bases left between them. The CDR3 runs 14 residues. Per germline, CDR1 MNHEY and CDR2 SMNVEV (reference sequence).

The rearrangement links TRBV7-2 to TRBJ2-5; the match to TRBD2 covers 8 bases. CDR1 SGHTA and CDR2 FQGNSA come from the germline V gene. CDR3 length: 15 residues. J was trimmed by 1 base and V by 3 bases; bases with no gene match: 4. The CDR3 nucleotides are TGTGCCAGCAGCTTCGTAGCGGGGTTCCAAGAGACCCAGTACTTC. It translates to CASSFVAGFQETQYF.

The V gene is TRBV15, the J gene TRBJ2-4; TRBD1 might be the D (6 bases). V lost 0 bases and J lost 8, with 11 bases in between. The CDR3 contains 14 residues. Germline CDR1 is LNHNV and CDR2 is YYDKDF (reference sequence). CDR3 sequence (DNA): TGTGCCACCAGCAGAGATACAGGGAATTACATTCAGTACTTC. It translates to CATSRDTGNYIQYF.

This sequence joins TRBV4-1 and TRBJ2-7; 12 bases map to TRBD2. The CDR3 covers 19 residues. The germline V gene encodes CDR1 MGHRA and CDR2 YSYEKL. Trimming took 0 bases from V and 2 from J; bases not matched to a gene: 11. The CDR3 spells CASSQEPTSGSIGTYEQYF. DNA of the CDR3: TGCGCCAGCAGCCAAGAGCCGACTAGCGGGAGTATAGGAACCTACGAGCAGTACTTC.

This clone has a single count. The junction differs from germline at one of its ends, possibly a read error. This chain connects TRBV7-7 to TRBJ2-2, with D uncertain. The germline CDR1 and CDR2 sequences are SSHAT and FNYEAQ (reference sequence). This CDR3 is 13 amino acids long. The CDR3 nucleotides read TGTGCTAGCAGCCGAGACTACACCGGGGAGCTGTTTTTT. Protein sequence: CASSRDYTGELFF.

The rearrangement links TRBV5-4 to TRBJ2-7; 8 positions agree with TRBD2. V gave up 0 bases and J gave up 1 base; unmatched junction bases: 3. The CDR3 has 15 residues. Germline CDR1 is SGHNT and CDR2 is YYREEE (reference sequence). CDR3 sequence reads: CASSLGASGSYEQYF. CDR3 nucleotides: TGTGCCAGCAGCTTGGGGGCTAGCGGGTCCTACGAGCAGTACTTC.

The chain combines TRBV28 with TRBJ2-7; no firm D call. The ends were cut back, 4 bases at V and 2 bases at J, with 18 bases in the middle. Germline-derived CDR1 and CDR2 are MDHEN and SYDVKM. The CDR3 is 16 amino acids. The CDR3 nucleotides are TGTGCCAGCAGTTACTCCCCTAAACTTCGAACCTACGAGCAGTACTTC. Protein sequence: CASSYSPKLRTYEQYF.

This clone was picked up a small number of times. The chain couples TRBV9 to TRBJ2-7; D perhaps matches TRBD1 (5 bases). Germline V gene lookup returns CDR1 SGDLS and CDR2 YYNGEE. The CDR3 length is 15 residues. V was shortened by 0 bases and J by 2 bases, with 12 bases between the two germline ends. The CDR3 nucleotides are TGTGCCAGCAGCGTAGGAAGCAGGGCCACCTACGAGCAGTACTTC. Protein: CASSVGSRATYEQYF.

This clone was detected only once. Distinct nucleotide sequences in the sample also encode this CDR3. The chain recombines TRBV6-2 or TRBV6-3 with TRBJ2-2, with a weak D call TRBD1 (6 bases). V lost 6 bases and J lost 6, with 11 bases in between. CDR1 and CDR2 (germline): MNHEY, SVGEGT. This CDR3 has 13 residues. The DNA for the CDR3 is TGTGCCAGCAGCCGGACAGTCTCCGGGGAGCTGTTTTTT. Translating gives CASSRTVSGELFF.

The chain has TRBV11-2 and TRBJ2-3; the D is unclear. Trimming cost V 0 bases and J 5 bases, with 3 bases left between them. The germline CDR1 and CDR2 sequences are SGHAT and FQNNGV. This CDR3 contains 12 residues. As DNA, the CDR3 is TGTGCCAGCAGCTTAGATCGAGATACGCAGTATTTT. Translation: CASSLDRDTQYF.

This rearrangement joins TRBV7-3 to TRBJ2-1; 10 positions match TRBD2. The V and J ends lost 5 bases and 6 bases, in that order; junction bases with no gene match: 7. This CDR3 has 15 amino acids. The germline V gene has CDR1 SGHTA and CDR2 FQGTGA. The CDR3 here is CASSPSGRTLNEQFF. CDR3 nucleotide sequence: TGTGCCAGCAGCCCTAGCGGGAGAACTCTCAATGAGCAGTTCTTC. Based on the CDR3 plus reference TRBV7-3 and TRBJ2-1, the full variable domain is GAGVSQTPSNKVTEKGKYVELRCDPISGHTALYWYRQSLGQGPEFLIYFQGTGAADDSGLPNDRFFAVRPEGSVSTLKIQRTERGDSAVYLCASSPSGRTLNEQFFGPGTRLTVL.

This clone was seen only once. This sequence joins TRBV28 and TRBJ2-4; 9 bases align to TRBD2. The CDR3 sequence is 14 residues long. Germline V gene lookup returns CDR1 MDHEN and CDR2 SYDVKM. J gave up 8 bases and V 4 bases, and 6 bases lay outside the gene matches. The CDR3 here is CASSSGTSSDIQYF. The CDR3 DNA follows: TGTGCCAGCAGTTCCGGGACTAGCTCTGACATTCAGTACTTC.

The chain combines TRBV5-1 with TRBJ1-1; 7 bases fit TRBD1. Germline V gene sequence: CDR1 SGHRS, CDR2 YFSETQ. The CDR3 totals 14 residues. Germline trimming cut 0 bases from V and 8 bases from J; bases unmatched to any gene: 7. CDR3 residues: CASSLGGTEGEAFF. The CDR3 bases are TGCGCCAGCAGCTTGGGAGGGACAGAAGGGGAAGCTTTCTTT.

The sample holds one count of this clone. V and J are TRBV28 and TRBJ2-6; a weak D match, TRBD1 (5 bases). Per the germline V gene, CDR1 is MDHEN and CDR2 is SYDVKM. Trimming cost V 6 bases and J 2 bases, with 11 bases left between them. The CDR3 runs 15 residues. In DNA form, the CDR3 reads TGTGCCAGCAGCGAGGACAACGCTGGGGCCAACGTCCTGACTTTC. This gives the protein CASSEDNAGANVLTF.

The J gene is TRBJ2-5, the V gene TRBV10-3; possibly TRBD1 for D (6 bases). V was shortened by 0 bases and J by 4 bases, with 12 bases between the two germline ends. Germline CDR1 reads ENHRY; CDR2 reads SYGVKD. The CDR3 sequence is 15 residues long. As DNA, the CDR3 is TGTGCCATCAGTGAGTCTACCCGACAGGCAGAGACCCAGTACTTC. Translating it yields CAISESTRQAETQYF.

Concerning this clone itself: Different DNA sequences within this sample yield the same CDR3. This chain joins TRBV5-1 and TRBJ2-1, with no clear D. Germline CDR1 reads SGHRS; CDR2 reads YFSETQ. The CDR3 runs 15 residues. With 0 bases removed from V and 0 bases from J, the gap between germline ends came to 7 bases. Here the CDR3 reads CASSLGGSSYNEQFF. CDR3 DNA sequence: TGCGCCAGCAGCTTGGGCGGAAGCTCCTACAATGAGCAGTTCTTC.

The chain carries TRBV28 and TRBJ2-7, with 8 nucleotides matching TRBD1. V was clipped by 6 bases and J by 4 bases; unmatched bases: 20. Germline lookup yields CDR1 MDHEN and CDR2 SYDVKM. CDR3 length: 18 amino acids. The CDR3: CASSLLGETGGFSYEQYF. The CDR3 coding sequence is TGTGCCAGCAGCCTTTTGGGTGAAACAGGGGGATTTTCGTACGAGCAGTACTTC.

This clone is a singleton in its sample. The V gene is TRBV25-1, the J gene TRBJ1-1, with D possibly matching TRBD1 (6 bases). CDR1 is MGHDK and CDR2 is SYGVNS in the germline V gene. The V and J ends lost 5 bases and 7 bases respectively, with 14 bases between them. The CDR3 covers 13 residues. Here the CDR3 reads CASSSTGWGEAFF. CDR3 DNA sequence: TGTGCCAGCAGTTCAACAGGGTGGGGTGAAGCTTTCTTT.

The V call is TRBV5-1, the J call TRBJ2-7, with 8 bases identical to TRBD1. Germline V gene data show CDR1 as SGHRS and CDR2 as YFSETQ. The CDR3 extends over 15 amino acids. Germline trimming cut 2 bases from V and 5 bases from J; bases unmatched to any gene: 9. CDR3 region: CASSLRAGGYDEQYF. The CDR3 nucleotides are TGCGCCAGCAGCTTAAGGGCAGGGGGCTACGACGAGCAGTACTTC.

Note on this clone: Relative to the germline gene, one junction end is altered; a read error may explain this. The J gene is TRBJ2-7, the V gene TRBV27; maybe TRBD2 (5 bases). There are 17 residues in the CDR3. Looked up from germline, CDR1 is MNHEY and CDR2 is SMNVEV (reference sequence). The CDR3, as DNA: TGTGCCAGCAGTTTATTGAGAAGTACTAGTCTGGATGGCGAACCCTCATTC. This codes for CASSLLRSTSLDGEPSF.

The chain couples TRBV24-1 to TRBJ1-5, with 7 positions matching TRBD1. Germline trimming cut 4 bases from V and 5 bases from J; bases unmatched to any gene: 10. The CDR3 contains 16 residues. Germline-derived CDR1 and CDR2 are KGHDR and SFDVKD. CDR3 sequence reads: CATSDTRQGPDQPQHF. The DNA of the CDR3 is TGTGCCACCAGTGACACCCGACAGGGCCCGGATCAGCCCCAGCATTTT.

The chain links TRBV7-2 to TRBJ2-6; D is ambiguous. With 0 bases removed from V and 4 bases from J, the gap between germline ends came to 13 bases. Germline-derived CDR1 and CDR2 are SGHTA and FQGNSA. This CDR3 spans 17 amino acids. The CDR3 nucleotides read TGTGCCAGCAGCTTAGCGCCAATTTTGAGCGGGGCCAACGTCCTGACTTTC. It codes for CASSLAPILSGANVLTF.

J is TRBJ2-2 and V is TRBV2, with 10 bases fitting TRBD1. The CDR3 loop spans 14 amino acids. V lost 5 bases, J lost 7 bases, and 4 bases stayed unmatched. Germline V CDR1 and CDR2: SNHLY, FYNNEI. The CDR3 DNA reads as TGTGCCAGCAGTTTGGGACAGGGGTACGGGGAGCTGTTTTTT. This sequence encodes CASSLGQGYGELFF.

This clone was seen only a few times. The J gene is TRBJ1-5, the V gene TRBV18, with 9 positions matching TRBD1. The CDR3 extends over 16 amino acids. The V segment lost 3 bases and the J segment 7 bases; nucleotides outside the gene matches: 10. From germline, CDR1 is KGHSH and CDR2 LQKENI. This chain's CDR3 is CASSPTEGTGRQPQHF. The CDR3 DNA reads TGTGCCAGCTCACCCACGGAGGGGACAGGGAGGCAGCCCCAGCATTTT. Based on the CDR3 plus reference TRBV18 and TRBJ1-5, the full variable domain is NAGVMQNPRHLVRRRGQEARLRCSPMKGHSHVYWYRQLPEEGLKFMVYLQKENIIDESGMPKERFSAEFPKEGPSILRIQQVVRGDSAAYFCASSPTEGTGRQPQHFGDGTRLSIL.

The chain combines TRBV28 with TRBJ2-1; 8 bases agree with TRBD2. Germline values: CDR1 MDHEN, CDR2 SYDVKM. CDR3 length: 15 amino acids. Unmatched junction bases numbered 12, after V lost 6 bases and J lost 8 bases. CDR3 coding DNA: TGTGCCAGCAGCCCCGGCGGGAGGCACAAGGATGAGCAGTTCTTC. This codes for CASSPGGRHKDEQFF. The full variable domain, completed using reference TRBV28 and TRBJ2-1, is DVKVTQSSRYLVKRTGEKVFLECVQDMDHENMFWYRQDPGLGLRLIYFSYDVKMKEKGDIPEGYSVSREKKERFSLILESASTNQTSMYLCASSPGGRHKDEQFFGPGTRLTVL.